This T cell receptor beta chain was recorded in a study of blood T cells in healthy people across ages. General study findings and limits: Age advanced and TCR beta diversity per million T cells fell, roughly linearly.

The CDR3 is made up of 13 amino acids. From germline, CDR1 is ENHRY and CDR2 SYGVKD. Primed by a sample-barcoded 5' primer and a J-beta primer mix, a second PCR proceeded for roughly 7 to 11 cycles. TCRdb reprocessed the 5' RACE reads via MiXCR and lists one record per CDR3 protein. The sample consists of 650,000 to 1,000,000 distinct CDR3 sequences, around 36% of them appearing once. Researchers report isolating at least 6 million PBMCs per sample. This clonotype has more than one count but fewer than ten. Antigen unknown. The receptor was derived from a man aged 18 to 30 in good health. The V call is TRBV10-3, the J call TRBJ2-7; D is unclear. The J call may be mistaken, given a closer DNA end match to TRBJ2-5. Sequencing was done on a sample of blood. The CDR3 nucleotides read TGTGCCATCAGTGACACCCTCACCGGGACCCAGTACTTC. It codes for CAISDTLTGTQYF.